These T cell receptor beta chains were read from a single sample in a study of blood T cell repertoires in COVID-19. Profiling relied on immunoSEQ multiplex PCR, and the TCRdb table lists in-frame clones only, not all of them. The table records tens of thousands of clones, about 91% of them present only once. Sequences were obtained from peripheral blood. The receptors stem from a woman in her sixties or seventies with acute or convalescent COVID-19. Both conserved end residues are part of each CDR3. D genes are given only for firm matches. A clone size is listed for some rows: how often the clone was seen (once, few, many), or a class if it is expanded.

V	size	D	J	CDR3	DNA
TRBV6-1	-	-	TRBJ1-2	CASSEQGGGSYGYTF	TGTGCCAGCAGTGAACAAGGGGGGGGGAGCTATGGCTACACCTTC
TRBV11-2	-	-	TRBJ2-7	CASSLDPTPAYEQYF	TGTGCCAGCAGCTTAGACCCTACCCCTGCCTACGAGCAGTACTTC
TRBV9	-	TRBD1	TRBJ1-2	CASSSRDRRTINYGYTF	TGTGCCAGCAGCTCCCGGGACAGGCGTACTATTAACTATGGCTACACCTTC
TRBV9	once	TRBD2	TRBJ2-7	CASSVGGGDEQYF	TGTGCCAGCAGCGTCGGGGGGGGCGACGAGCAGTACTTC
TRBV28	-	TRBD1	TRBJ1-5	CASSLYGDRSDQPQHF	TGTGCCAGCAGTTTATATGGGGACAGAAGCGATCAGCCCCAGCATTTT
TRBV27	few	-	TRBJ1-1	CASSPLDGAEAFF	TGTGCCAGCAGTCCCCTGGACGGGGCTGAAGCTTTCTTT
TRBV28	once	-	TRBJ2-7	CASRRTGSPYEQYF	TGTGCCAGCAGAAGAACGGGGTCTCCCTACGAGCAGTACTTC
TRBV6-2/TRBV6-3	-	TRBD1	TRBJ1-1	CASSSLGTAHNTEAFF	TGTGCCAGCAGCAGCCTTGGGACAGCTCATAACACTGAAGCTTTCTTT
TRBV6-6	once	TRBD2	TRBJ2-1	CASSILAGGENEQFF	TGTGCCAGCAGTATACTAGCGGGAGGGGAGAATGAGCAGTTCTTC
TRBV11-2	-	-	TRBJ1-6	CASSLWAPGDSPLHF	TGTGCCAGCAGCTTATGGGCCCCGGGGGATTCACCCCTCCACTTT
TRBV7-3	-	TRBD1	TRBJ2-7	CASSLIDRGKQYF	TGTGCCAGCAGCCTAATCGACAGGGGGAAGCAGTACTTC
TRBV3-1/TRBV3-2	-	TRBD1	TRBJ1-3	CASSPGTASGGNTIYF	TGTGCCAGCAGTCCCGGGACAGCCTCTGGAGGAAACACCATATATTTT
TRBV6-5	-	TRBD2	TRBJ2-5	CASSYTGAGGETQYF	TGTGCCAGCAGTTACACTGGGGCGGGAGGGGAGACCCAGTACTTC
TRBV28	-	-	TRBJ2-1	CASTVSGSYNEQFF	TGTGCCAGCACCGTTTCCGGGAGTTACAATGAGCAGTTCTTC
TRBV9	-	-	TRBJ2-3	CASSVGPRADTQYF	TGTGCCAGCAGCGTAGGCCCCCGGGCAGATACGCAGTATTTT
TRBV11-1	-	TRBD2	TRBJ2-5	CASNPGTSQETQYF	TGTGCCAGCAACCCCGGGACTAGCCAAGAGACCCAGTACTTC
TRBV28	once	-	TRBJ1-2	CASSLVGLAPNYGYTF	TGTGCCAGCAGTTTGGTTGGGCTAGCGCCTAACTATGGCTACACCTTC
TRBV28	-	-	TRBJ1-1	CASSPLGGRPNTEAFF	TGTGCCAGCAGTCCACTGGGGGGGAGACCGAACACTGAAGCTTTCTTT
TRBV3-1/TRBV3-2	-	TRBD1	TRBJ2-1	CASSILGTGTYNEQFF	TGTGCCAGCAGTATACTTGGGACAGGAACCTACAATGAGCAGTTCTTC
TRBV5-4	-	-	TRBJ2-5	CASSRVGDQEAETQYF	TGTGCCAGCAGCCGGGTCGGGGATCAGGAGGCGGAGACCCAGTACTTC
TRBV4-3	-	TRBD2	TRBJ2-1	CASSLGSGVYNEQFF	TGCGCCAGCAGCTTGGGTAGCGGGGTATACAATGAGCAGTTCTTC
TRBV3-1/TRBV3-2	once	-	TRBJ1-2	CASSQDLGSAAYGYTF	TGTGCCAGCAGCCAAGATTTGGGGAGTGCAGCCTATGGCTACACCTTC
TRBV7-7	-	-	TRBJ1-3	CASSPLAGFSGNTIYF	TGTGCTAGCAGCCCCCTGGCCGGGTTCTCTGGAAACACCATATATTTT
TRBV20-1	-	-	TRBJ2-7	CSANRDEQYF	TGCAGTGCTAACCGCGACGAGCAGTACTTC